This T cell receptor beta chain was recovered during a study of T cells in Graves' hyperthyroidism and ophthalmopathy. Amplified regions were TCR beta CDR3 sequences from RNA transcripts. HTBI primers were the set used in a first-round RT-PCR of the TCR CDR3. In TCRdb, the multiplex PCR reads were re-called with MiXCR into one record per CDR3 protein. The sample shows more than 450,000 distinct CDR3 sequences, 12% to 15% of them seen only once. This CDR3 region has 15 residues. Trimming stripped 4 bases from V and 0 bases from J, with 13 bases between. Per the germline V gene, CDR1 is MNHEY and CDR2 is SMNVEV (reference sequence).

Sequencing input: blood. The chain employs TRBV27 and TRBJ2-7; the D is unclear. The origin of this receptor is a woman aged 40 to 55 with Graves' hyperthyroidism. The chain's CDR3 is CASSSAVRSSYEQYF. Here the CDR3 DNA reads TGTGCCAGCAGTTCGGCAGTCAGGAGCTCCTACGAGCAGTACTTC.